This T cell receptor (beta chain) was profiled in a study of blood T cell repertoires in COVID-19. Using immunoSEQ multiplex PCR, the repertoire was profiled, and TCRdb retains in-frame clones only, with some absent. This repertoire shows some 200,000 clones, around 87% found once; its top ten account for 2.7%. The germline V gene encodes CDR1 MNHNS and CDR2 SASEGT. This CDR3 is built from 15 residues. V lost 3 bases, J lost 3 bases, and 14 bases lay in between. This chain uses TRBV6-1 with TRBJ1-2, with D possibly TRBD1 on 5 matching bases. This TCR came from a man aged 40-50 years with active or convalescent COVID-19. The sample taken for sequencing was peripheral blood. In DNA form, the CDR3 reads TGTGCCAGCAGTGATCAGGGCAGGGAGGACTATGGCTACACCTTC. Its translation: CASSDQGREDYGYTF.